What follows describes a single T cell receptor beta chain. Its antigen is still unknown. These data come from a study of cytomegalovirus exposure and HLA in healthy donors. Study outcomes and limitations: Clonal expansion, a later analysis showed, was greater in HLA-associated TCR beta chains than in equally common others.

The CDR3 is 16 amino acids. V shed 3 bases and J shed 4 bases, with 19 bases lying between them. Germline CDR1 SGHNT, CDR2 YYREEE (reference sequence). A multiplex PCR was run with 60 Vbeta primers and 13 Jbeta primers. Generated by immunoSEQ multiplex PCR, the TCRdb table keeps only in-frame clones and is missing some. The repertoire holds some 110,000 clones, with about 74% as singletons. This clonotype was sampled from a man aged 30 to 39 in good health and CMV-seropositive. J is TRBJ1-1 and V is TRBV5-4, with a weak D call TRBD1 (6 bases). The sample consisted of PBMCs. The CDR3 loop is CASSSHPRGGITEAFF. CDR3 DNA sequence: TGTGCCAGCAGCTCGCACCCCAGGGGAGGGATCACTGAAGCTTTCTTT.